This note documents a single T cell receptor (beta chain) sequence. The data originate from a study of blood T cell repertoires in COVID-19. The repertoire was sequenced with immunoSEQ multiplex PCR; TCRdb's copy has only in-frame clones and lacks some. The data contain more than 250,000 clones, around 85% of them singletons. CDR1 and CDR2 (germline): ENHRY, SYGVKD. The CDR3 consists of 17 residues. V was clipped by 3 bases and J by 1 base, with 16 bases between them. V usage is TRBV10-3 and J usage is TRBJ1-5; the D gene is possibly TRBD1 (5 bases). This TCR came from a man aged 50-60 years with active or convalescent COVID-19. The sequenced sample was peripheral blood. The DNA of the CDR3 is TGTGCCATCAGTGATGTGGTCGGGGGGGGGAGCAATCAGCCCCAGCATTTT. Translation gives CAISDVVGGGSNQPQHF.